The next 26 T cell receptor beta chains were all read from a single sample in a study of T cell responses to AZD1222 COVID-19 vaccine. The method was immunoSEQ multiplex PCR; TCRdb's version includes in-frame clones alone and lacks a portion of them. The sample consists of about 70,000 clones, roughly 84% of them appearing once. The material sequenced was peripheral blood, taken on day 0 of AZD1222 vaccination. The receptors derive from an adult in good health.

The chain recombines TRBV10-3 with TRBJ1-2; the D gene is possibly TRBD1 (5 bases). The CDR3 is 14 amino acids. The germline V and J ends were trimmed by 4 bases and 3 bases, with 12 bases remaining between them. The germline gives CDR1 ENHRY, CDR2 SYGVKD. CDR3 in amino acids: CAISGQGFDYGYTF. CDR3 sequence (DNA): TGTGCCATCAGTGGGCAGGGCTTCGACTATGGCTACACCTTC.

This clone rates as medium-sized. The rearrangement joins TRBV28 to TRBJ1-5; D remains ambiguous. This CDR3 is 16 amino acids long. V shed 6 bases and J shed 0 bases, with 15 bases lying between them. Germline V gene sequence: CDR1 MDHEN, CDR2 SYDVKM. The CDR3 DNA reads as TGTGCCAGCAGGTTCTTATTAGGAACTAGCAATCAGCCCCAGCATTTT. It translates to CASRFLLGTSNQPQHF.

The V gene is TRBV4-3, the J gene TRBJ1-2, with 8 bases matching TRBD1. With 1 base clipped from V and 5 bases from J, the junction kept 9 bases outside the gene matches. This CDR3 comprises 16 residues. The germline CDR1 and CDR2 sequences are LGHNA and YSLEER. The CDR3: CASSQARTGGGYGYTF. In DNA, the CDR3 is TGCGCCAGCAGCCAAGCTCGTACAGGGGGAGGGTATGGCTACACCTTC.

V usage is TRBV7-2 and J usage is TRBJ2-5; D possibly corresponds to TRBD1 (6 bases). Per germline, CDR1 SGHTA and CDR2 FQGNSA. This CDR3 spans 14 amino acids. The V end lost 3 bases, the J end lost 5 bases, and 13 bases lay between the germline ends. The chain's CDR3 is CASSLGAAGETQYF. CDR3 in DNA: TGTGCCAGCAGCTTGGGGGCCGCAGGGGAGACCCAGTACTTC. The whole variable domain, remainder taken from reference TRBV7-2 and TRBJ2-5, is GAGVSQSPSNKVTEKGKDVELRCDPISGHTALYWYRQSLGQGLEFLIYFQGNSAPDKSGLPSDRFSAERTGGSVSTLTIQRTQQEDSAVYLCASSLGAAGETQYFGPGTRLLVL.

The chain uses TRBV28 and TRBJ1-4; 9 bases are shared with TRBD1. Germline CDR1 MDHEN, CDR2 SYDVKM. V was pared by 4 bases and J by 8 bases, with 14 bases of the junction left unmatched. The CDR3 has 17 residues. The CDR3 DNA follows: TGTGCCAGCAGTTCCTGGGACAGGGCCGAGAGGTCAGAAAAACTGTTTTTT. Its protein product is CASSSWDRAERSEKLFF.

V is TRBV6-2 or TRBV6-3 and J is TRBJ2-2, with 10 bases matching TRBD1. Germline assignment: CDR1 MNHEY and CDR2 SVGEGT. CDR3 length: 16 residues. The V gene end was trimmed by 4 bases and the J gene end by 4 bases; junction bases not matched to a gene: 6. The CDR3 region has the DNA TGTGCCAGCAGTTCCCGACAGGGGGCTGTCACCGGGGAGCTGTTTTTT. Amino acid sequence: CASSSRQGAVTGELFF.

The CDR3 is CASSKWIFGGRFSGTDTQYF. DNA of the CDR3: TGTGCCAGCAGCAAGTGGATATTCGGGGGTCGGTTTTCGGGCACAGATACGCAGTATTTT. This sequence joins TRBV21-1 and TRBJ2-3; the table's D call TRBD2 went unverified against the DNA. TRBV21-1 has pseudogene status. The CDR3 contains 20 residues.

The gene calls are TRBV6-5 and TRBJ2-1; 8 bases align to TRBD1. Per the germline V gene, CDR1 is MNHEY and CDR2 is SVGAGI. The CDR3 is 14 amino acids. The V and J ends lost 5 bases and 7 bases, in that order; junction bases with no gene match: 7. Here the CDR3 DNA reads TGTGCCAGCAGTATAACGGACAGGGCAAATGAGCAGTTCTTC. The encoded protein is CASSITDRANEQFF.

This clone was observed a few times. The rearrangement uses TRBV6-5 and TRBJ2-7; TRBD1 is a possible D gene (6 bases). V was cut by 9 bases and J by 2 bases, with 17 bases left in between. Germline V gene data show CDR1 as MNHEY and CDR2 as SVGAGI. The CDR3 spans 14 residues. The CDR3 sequence: CASAMFGGTYEQYF. The CDR3 bases are TGTGCCAGTGCTATGTTTGGGGGCACCTACGAGCAGTACTTC.

V is TRBV30 and J is TRBJ1-6; no reliable D call. The CDR3 consists of 14 residues. The V end lost 2 bases, the J end lost 1 base, and 6 bases lay between the germline ends. Germline V lookup: CDR1 GTSNPN, CDR2 SVGIG (reference sequence). CDR3 sequence: CAWSLGSYNSPLHF. The CDR3 nucleotides are TGTGCCTGGAGTTTGGGTTCCTATAATTCACCCCTCCACTTT.

The chain recombines TRBV27 with TRBJ2-1; unclear D gene. The CDR3 is 11 residues long. Germline CDR1 MNHEY, CDR2 SMNVEV (reference sequence). Deletions cut 4 bases from V and 7 bases from J, with 5 bases between. CDR3 DNA sequence: TGTGCCAGCAGTTCTACGAATGAGCAGTTCTTC. Its translation: CASSSTNEQFF.

The chain employs TRBV5-1 and TRBJ1-4; 11 bases fit TRBD1. Germline V lookup: CDR1 SGHRS, CDR2 YFSETQ. V lost 4 bases, J lost 7 bases, and 3 bases stayed unmatched. The CDR3 totals 14 residues. The chain's CDR3 is CASSPGTGGEKLFF. The CDR3 DNA sequence: TGCGCCAGCAGCCCCGGGACAGGGGGTGAAAAACTGTTTTTT. Using reference TRBV5-1 and TRBJ1-4 for the parts outside the CDR3, the full variable domain is KAGVTQTPRYLIKTRGQQVTLSCSPISGHRSVSWYQQTPGQGLQFLFEYFSETQRNKGNFPGRFSGRQFSNSRSEMNVSTLELGDSALYLCASSPGTGGEKLFFGSGTQLSVL.

The chain has TRBV10-2 and TRBJ2-2, with no clear D. The V end was cut by 0 bases, the J end by 5 bases, with 4 bases between. Germline CDR1 and CDR2: WSHSY and SAAADI. The CDR3 runs 13 residues. DNA for the CDR3: TGCGCCAGCAGTGAGTCTAGAACCGGGGAGCTGTTTTTT. Residues: CASSESRTGELFF.

This clone was seen a single time. V is TRBV6-2 or TRBV6-3 and J is TRBJ2-1, with 7 bases fitting TRBD1. V lost 6 bases to trimming and J lost 7 bases; unmatched junction nucleotides: 12. This CDR3 has 15 residues. Germline V gene lookup returns CDR1 MNHEY and CDR2 SVGEGT. The CDR3 DNA follows: TGTGCCAGCAGCACCTCTTGGACAGGTGGTAATGAGCAGTTCTTC. It is translated as CASSTSWTGGNEQFF.

This clone was detected a few times. The rearrangement joins TRBV5-1 to TRBJ1-3; possible D gene TRBD1, 6 bases. This CDR3 has 17 residues. V lost 0 bases, J lost 4 bases, and 17 bases lay in between. Germline V gives CDR1 SGHRS, CDR2 YFSETQ. As DNA, the CDR3 is TGCGCCAGCAGCTTGGTCGGGGCAGGGGAGGAAGGAAACACCATATATTTT. It yields the protein CASSLVGAGEEGNTIYF.

This chain uses TRBV28 with TRBJ1-1; D unclear. This CDR3 spans 17 amino acids. V dropped 3 bases and J dropped 0 bases, with 17 bases sitting between them. From germline, CDR1 is MDHEN and CDR2 SYDVKM. The CDR3 nucleotides read TGTGCCAGCAGTTTTCTCGCTAAGTACCCACTGAACACTGAAGCTTTCTTT. It specifies CASSFLAKYPLNTEAFF. The full variable domain, with the rest looked up from reference TRBV28 and TRBJ1-1, is DVKVTQSSRYLVKRTGEKVFLECVQDMDHENMFWYRQDPGLGLRLIYFSYDVKMKEKGDIPEGYSVSREKKERFSLILESASTNQTSMYLCASSFLAKYPLNTEAFFGQGTRLTVV.

In its sample, this clone was seen a few times. This chain joins TRBV7-2 and TRBJ1-2, with TRBD1 matching 8 bases. V was pared by 1 base and J by 5 bases, with 6 bases of the junction left unmatched. Germline values: CDR1 SGHTA, CDR2 FQGNSA. The CDR3 runs to 15 residues. The CDR3 DNA is TGTGCCAGCAGCTTAGGAACCAGGGGGCGGTATGGCTACACCTTC. It is translated as CASSLGTRGRYGYTF.

The chain uses TRBV7-2 and TRBJ2-1; 12 bases match TRBD2. The CDR3 sequence is 14 residues long. Germline loops: CDR1 SGHTA, CDR2 FQGNSA. V shed 6 bases, J shed 8 bases, and the junction held 5 bases outside the gene matches. CDR3 in amino acids: CASRILAGGYEQFF. For the CDR3, the DNA is TGTGCCAGCAGGATACTAGCGGGGGGTTATGAGCAGTTCTTC.

The J gene is TRBJ1-1, the V gene TRBV19; TRBD1 aligns across 7 bases. Germline loops: CDR1 LNHDA, CDR2 SQIVND (reference sequence). With 7 bases clipped from V and 4 bases from J, the junction kept 9 bases outside the gene matches. The CDR3 loop spans 14 amino acids. CDR3 in DNA: TGTGCCAGTACCCCAGACAGGGTGGGCACTGAAGCTTTCTTT. Residues: CASTPDRVGTEAFF.

The rearrangement links TRBV28 to TRBJ1-1, with a tentative D call TRBD1 (5 bases). Trimming removed 5 bases from V and 0 bases from J, with 13 bases in between. The CDR3 spans 15 residues. The V gene's germline CDR1 is MDHEN and CDR2 SYDVKM. The chain's CDR3 is CASSPETVLNTEAFF. CDR3 in DNA: TGTGCCAGCAGTCCCGAGACAGTCTTGAACACTGAAGCTTTCTTT. The full variable domain, in which reference TRBV28 and TRBJ1-1 provide the parts outside the CDR3, is DVKVTQSSRYLVKRTGEKVFLECVQDMDHENMFWYRQDPGLGLRLIYFSYDVKMKEKGDIPEGYSVSREKKERFSLILESASTNQTSMYLCASSPETVLNTEAFFGQGTRLTVV.

As DNA, the CDR3 is TGTGCCAGCAGCCCCTCTGGGAGCGATCAGCCCCAGCATTTT. This translates into CASSPSGSDQPQHF. This chain links TRBV3-1 (or the pseudogene TRBV3-2) with TRBJ1-5; D is ambiguous. CDR3 size: 14 residues. Germline V gene lookup returns CDR1 LGHDT and CDR2 YNNKEL (reference sequence). Trimming stripped 4 bases from V and 5 bases from J, with 12 bases between.

The chain couples TRBV7-9 to TRBJ2-1; D might be TRBD1 (6 bases). V was pared by 5 bases and J by 4 bases, with 12 bases between. The CDR3 totals 14 residues. Germline CDR1 is SEHNR and CDR2 is FQNEAQ (reference sequence). CDR3 DNA sequence: TGTGCCAGCAGCAAGAACAGGGATTACAATGAGCAGTTCTTC. It is translated as CASSKNRDYNEQFF.

This chain joins TRBV28 and TRBJ2-7; 10 positions match TRBD1. The length of the CDR3 is 15 residues. Unmatched junction bases numbered 8, after V lost 7 bases and J lost 2 bases. In germline, CDR1 is MDHEN, CDR2 SYDVKM. The CDR3, as DNA: TGTGCCAGCAATAGGGGACAGGGGCTTACCTACGAGCAGTACTTC. Translated, it gives CASNRGQGLTYEQYF.

This clone showed up just once. This sequence joins TRBV7-9 and TRBJ1-6; TRBD1 agrees at 7 bases. The CDR3 runs 13 residues. CDR1 and CDR2 from the germline V gene are SEHNR and FQNEAQ (reference sequence). Trimming cost V 8 bases and J 6 bases; bases outside gene matches: 4. CDR3 amino acids: CASRQGGNSPLHF. CDR3 in DNA: TGTGCCAGCCGACAGGGAGGTAATTCACCCCTCCACTTT.

CDR3 nucleotide sequence: TGCGCCAGCAGCCAAGTTAGCAGACCGCCTTATGGCTACACCTTC. It specifies CASSQVSRPPYGYTF. This rearrangement joins TRBV4-3 to TRBJ1-2, with D uncertain. The CDR3 runs to 15 residues. Germline CDR1 reads LGHNA; CDR2 reads YSLEER. V was clipped by 1 base and J by 5 bases, with 14 bases between them.

The V call is TRBV30, the J call TRBJ2-7; D remains unclear. V was shortened by 6 bases and J by 0 bases, with 9 bases between the two germline ends. The CDR3 has 12 residues. Germline assignment: CDR1 GTSNPN and CDR2 SVGIG (reference sequence). The CDR3 nucleotides are TGTGCCTGTATGAGAGACTCCTACGAGCAGTACTTC. Protein product: CACMRDSYEQYF. Variable domain in full (rest from reference TRBV30 and TRBJ2-7): SQTIHQWPATLVQPVGSPLSLECTVEGTSNPNLYWYRQAAGRGLQLLFYSVGIGQISSEVPQNLSASRPQDRQFILSSKKLLLSDSGFYLCACMRDSYEQYFGPGTRLTVT.